The clone carrying this TCR beta chain was recorded once. The V segment lost 0 bases and the J segment 6 bases; nucleotides outside the gene matches: 13. Germline-derived CDR1 and CDR2 are KGHDR and SFDVKD. The CDR3 has 18 residues. The data originate from a study of blood T cell repertoires in COVID-19. Across the whole study: Italy, Spain and the United States were the sources of the convalescent and acute COVID-19 samples. PBMCs, B-cell-depleted T cells, or T cells provided the cDNA or gDNA that made up the material.

Original processing methods: Estimated nucleated cell counts came from reference gene primer amplification. Using immunoSEQ multiplex PCR, the repertoire was profiled, and TCRdb retains in-frame clones only, with some absent. Clone size and the V and J calls come from that table; the DNA yielded D and trimming. The sample lists tens of thousands of clones; 65% to 90% were seen once. Material: peripheral blood. The J gene is TRBJ2-1, the V gene TRBV24-1; 7 nucleotides align to TRBD2. This receptor was identified in a man at least 80 years old with acute or convalescent COVID-19. The CDR3 spells CATSDLGGSRDGGNEQFF. In nucleotides, the CDR3 is TGTGCCACCAGTGATTTGGGCGGGAGCCGGGACGGGGGCAATGAGCAGTTCTTC.